Reported below is one TCR beta chain. The target of this receptor is not known. Base qualities are not provided; no much larger clone lies one nucleotide away. The entire isolated RNA was reverse transcribed using the High Capacity cDNA Reverse Transcription Kit, and thus expressed TCRB transcripts were sequenced. Naive, central memory and regulatory T cell samples underwent deep immunoSEQ sequencing, averaging about 3.57 million total reads per sample. Sorted cells were lysed in RLT buffer, and RNA was extracted using DNase-treated RNeasy Micro or Mini kits according to cell number. Each cell subset was processed separately to prevent cross-contamination, with patient and healthy donor samples processed together. TCRB sequences were amplified from cDNA with the immunoSEQ multiplex PCR, producing 87-bp fragments spanning the CDR3 region. Sequencing of the amplicons was performed on the Illumina HiSeq platform. Processing in the source paper ran as follows. PCR bias was corrected computationally using synthetic template baselines, and reads within Hamming distance 2 were collapsed, with unmergeable singletons discarded. Reads were aligned against IMGT so that V, D and J genes, CDR3 length and insertions or deletions at six rearrangement sites could be assigned. Within each subset, clonotype counts were normalized to the number of sorted cells before true diversity and Gini coefficients were calculated with the tcR R package. The overlap coefficient, calculated on TCRB nucleotide sequences, was used to measure repertoire sharing. Out-of-frame TCRB sequences from naive cells were analyzed as a proxy for the pre-selection repertoire. Sourced from immuneACCESS, this table was stored by TCRdb with only in-frame sequences that have V and J called. A share of the clones is absent; for the studies checked, an unresolved V gene accounts for under half, and the remainder has no known explanation. The D gene and trimming were derived from the DNA, and the V and J assignments and clone size from that table. The table for this sample lists some 900,000 clones; roughly 15% of them were counted only once. The biggest ten clones account for around 0.02% of the sample.

A single peripheral blood draw of around 120 mL on average was collected from each donor into heparinised tubes. A BD FACSAria II and a panel including CD45RO, CCR7, CD25, CD127, CD95 and CD27 were used to sort naive, central memory, regulatory and stem cell-like memory CD4+ T cells. All sorted populations exceeded 95% purity. Right away, PBMCs were isolated by Lymphoprep density gradient centrifugation and were stained directly, with no culture step. So that batch effects would be minimized, each experiment stained and sorted samples in pairs, pairing one healthy donor with one patient. The germline V gene provides CDR1 SGHRS and CDR2 YFSETQ. Ends trimmed: V by 2 bases, J by 2 bases; bases unmatched to a gene: 4. Reading from cysteine to phenylalanine, the CDR3 counts 14 amino acids. The kept DNA is CDR3 alone, 42 bases in frame from the first base. The data are from a study of beta chain features in type 1 diabetes (dated by TCRdb to between 2017 and 2018). Regarding the complete study: Mean age, gender distribution, total cell number and subset yield were not different between patients and healthy donors. Across all samples, roughly 110,000,000 sorted cells were examined, and cell number per subset correlated strongly with RNA yield. The study compared the TCRB repertoires of sorted circulating CD4+ T cell subsets in recently diagnosed type 1 diabetes patients with those in matched healthy donors. Naive and central memory subsets were obtained from all 28 donors, but regulatory and stem cell-like memory subsets were isolated from only 8 patients and roughly eight healthy donors.

Summary of the overall study and its limitations: Fewer insertions and more nucleotide deletions at VDJ recombination sites were observed in patients with type 1 diabetes, implying thymic rearrangement abnormalities. In all four CD4+ subsets, TCRB CDR3 length was moderately but significantly shorter in type 1 diabetes patients. PCR might favor shorter templates, but patient and control samples were amplified and corrected together, so any skew would affect both groups equally. Sequencing cDNA rather than genomic DNA could over-represent highly expressing activated cells, although activation and CD3 levels did not differ between groups. Naive, central memory and regulatory TCRB repertoires appeared to be more alike among patients than among healthy donors. Only small numbers of individuals were included in the HLA sub-analyses, which left unresolved whether HLA type had any influence on TCRB rearrangement.

Recombination joined TRBV5-1 with TRBJ2-7, and TRBD2 aligns with 7 junction nucleotides. The receptor's source is a woman between 18 and 29 years old in good health. Sequencing was performed on naive CD4+ T cells from blood. The sample's cell subset or site label, in plain terms: true naive CD4+ T cells. The nucleotide sequence reads TGCGCCAGCAGCTTCAGAGGGAGGGCCTACGAGCAGTACTTC. This encodes CASSFRGRAYEQYF.